These T cell receptor beta chains were read from a single sample in a study of T cells after posttransplantation cyclophosphamide. The protocol was immunoSEQ multiplex PCR, while the TCRdb copy is restricted to in-frame clones and leaves out a portion. This repertoire holds approximately 39,000 clones, and none appear only once. Sequencing input: PBMCs. These receptors all stem from a man aged 45 to 65 in good health, CMV-negative, and a related stem cell transplant donor. Both conserved end residues are trimmed from each CDR3. Each record gives: V gene, J gene, CDR3 protein.

v_call: TRBV6-5
j_call: TRBJ2-7
cdr3_aa: ASSSPGQGTYEQY

v_call: TRBV7-3
j_call: TRBJ1-2
cdr3_aa: ASSSTYRGRSSSHGYT

v_call: TRBV11-3
j_call: TRBJ2-5
cdr3_aa: ASSLGTVKDQETQY

v_call: TRBV7-2
j_call: TRBJ2-1
cdr3_aa: ASSLPGLAGGNEQF

v_call: TRBV6-1
j_call: TRBJ2-1
cdr3_aa: ASSPRDRGGNEQF

v_call: TRBV6-1
j_call: TRBJ1-1
cdr3_aa: ASSAQQGTEAF

v_call: TRBV5-1
j_call: TRBJ1-2
cdr3_aa: ASSVDRGYGYT

v_call: TRBV28
j_call: TRBJ2-5
cdr3_aa: ASSPQETQY

v_call: TRBV18
j_call: TRBJ2-2
cdr3_aa: ASSPVGGELF

v_call: TRBV18
j_call: TRBJ2-1
cdr3_aa: ASSPPGGAYNEQF

v_call: TRBV11-2
j_call: TRBJ2-1
cdr3_aa: ASSPQTGYYNEQF

v_call: TRBV7-7
j_call: TRBJ2-1
cdr3_aa: ASSLGTGDWGEQF

v_call: TRBV7-9
j_call: TRBJ2-3
cdr3_aa: ASSFTGTDTQY

v_call: TRBV5-8
j_call: TRBJ1-2
cdr3_aa: ASSPGQATYGYT

v_call: TRBV15
j_call: TRBJ1-1
cdr3_aa: ATSRPTGGTEAF

v_call: TRBV7-8
j_call: TRBJ1-5
cdr3_aa: ASSGDSHSNQPQH

v_call: TRBV5-1
j_call: TRBJ2-7
cdr3_aa: ASSGRVRNEQY

v_call: TRBV27
j_call: TRBJ2-7
cdr3_aa: ASSLRGLDAYEQY

v_call: TRBV2
j_call: TRBJ2-7
cdr3_aa: ASSVRGSLSEQY

v_call: TRBV27
j_call: TRBJ1-5
cdr3_aa: ASSRTLQPQH